These T cell receptor beta chains were read from a single sample in a study of T cell repertoires in cytomegalovirus infection. MiXCR was run by TCRdb on the reads, yielding one entry per CDR3 protein. The sample yields around 330,000 distinct CDR3 sequences, roughly 17% seen once. What was sequenced was PBMCs. The origin of the receptors is a human donor in good health (CMV status not recorded). Some clones in this sample may be carry-over from other donors' samples. The CDR3 runs from the conserved cysteine through the conserved F or W. The D gene is left open where the match is weak. Clone size is not always given. Where it is, it says once, few, many or a class for expanded clones.

D: NA
V: TRBV2
size: NA
J: TRBJ1-1
CDR3: CASSEAAQTYTEAFF
DNA: TGTGCCAGCAGTGAAGCGGCACAGACATACACTGAAGCTTTCTTT

D: NA
V: TRBV6-2/TRBV6-3
size: NA
J: TRBJ1-5
CDR3: CASRTGGTHQPQHF
DNA: TGTGCCAGCAGGACCGGGGGGACTCATCAGCCCCAGCATTTT

D: TRBD2
V: TRBV7-2
size: many
J: TRBJ2-1
CDR3: CASSFLAGDAPTEQFF
DNA: TGTGCCAGCAGCTTTCTAGCGGGGGATGCCCCGACAGAGCAGTTCTTC

D: NA
V: TRBV7-2
size: many
J: TRBJ1-5
CDR3: CASSLVTSHNQPQHF
DNA: TGTGCCAGCAGCCTAGTGACAAGCCACAATCAGCCCCAGCATTTT

D: TRBD1
V: TRBV7-2
size: many
J: TRBJ1-4
CDR3: CASSAHRGPNEKLFF
DNA: TGTGCCAGCAGCGCACACAGGGGGCCTAATGAAAAACTGTTTTTT

D: NA
V: TRBV3-1
size: NA
J: TRBJ1-6
CDR3: CASSQKGGWDGRNSPLHF
DNA: TGTGCCAGCAGCCAAAAGGGGGGGTGGGACGGCCGCAATTCACCCCTCCACTTT

D: TRBD2
V: TRBV20-1
size: many
J: TRBJ2-1
CDR3: CSATTAGGGSEQFF
DNA: TGCAGTGCCACTACAGCGGGGGGCGGCAGTGAGCAGTTCTTC

D: TRBD1
V: TRBV4-1
size: many
J: TRBJ2-7
CDR3: CASSQGIGTEDEQYF
DNA: TGCGCCAGCAGCCAAGGGATCGGGACAGAGGACGAGCAGTACTTC

D: NA
V: TRBV5-6
size: NA
J: TRBJ2-1
CDR3: CASSLITEQFF
DNA: TGTGCCAGCAGCCTCATTACTGAGCAGTTCTTC

D: NA
V: TRBV4-1
size: NA
J: TRBJ1-2
CDR3: CASSAARDGNYGYTF
DNA: TGTGCCAGCAGCGCCGCCCGGGACGGGAACTATGGCTACACCTTC

D: TRBD1
V: TRBV18
size: NA
J: TRBJ2-3
CDR3: CATHPKGQGFGTQYF
DNA: TGTGCCACCCATCCAAAGGGACAGGGGTTCGGTACGCAGTATTTT

D: TRBD1
V: TRBV6-2/TRBV6-3
size: few
J: TRBJ2-1
CDR3: CASSYGDRRYNEQFF
DNA: TGTGCCAGCAGTTACGGGGACAGACGTTACAATGAGCAGTTCTTC

D: NA
V: TRBV28
size: few
J: TRBJ2-2
CDR3: CASRRPGVDTGELFF
DNA: TGTGCCAGCAGACGCCCGGGAGTCGACACCGGGGAGCTGTTTTTT

D: NA
V: TRBV28
size: many
J: TRBJ1-2
CDR3: CASSSPSSGSYGYTF
DNA: TGTGCCAGCAGTTCGCCGTCTTCGGGGAGCTATGGCTACACCTTC

D: NA
V: TRBV5-4
size: many
J: TRBJ2-5
CDR3: CASSSGHQGPETQYF
DNA: TGTGCCAGCAGCTCCGGGCACCAGGGGCCAGAGACCCAGTACTTC

D: NA
V: TRBV12-3/TRBV12-4
size: few
J: TRBJ1-2
CDR3: CASSLGPPGSYGYTF
DNA: TGTGCCAGCAGTTTAGGACCGCCCGGTAGCTATGGCTACACCTTC

D: TRBD1
V: TRBV18
size: NA
J: TRBJ1-5
CDR3: CASSPGQGGNQPQHF
DNA: TGTGCCAGCTCACCAGGACAGGGGGGCAATCAGCCCCAGCATTTT

D: NA
V: TRBV12-3/TRBV12-4
size: NA
J: TRBJ1-1
CDR3: CASSEDVRGTEAFF
DNA: TGTGCCAGCAGTGAGGACGTCCGGGGCACTGAAGCTTTCTTT

D: TRBD2
V: TRBV12-3/TRBV12-4
size: many
J: TRBJ2-1
CDR3: CASSAPGLALQNEQFF
DNA: TGTGCCAGCAGTGCCCCGGGACTAGCGCTTCAAAATGAGCAGTTCTTC

D: TRBD1
V: TRBV7-9
size: few
J: TRBJ2-1
CDR3: CASSPPGTGSYNEQFF
DNA: TGTGCCAGCAGCCCACCCGGGACAGGGTCCTACAATGAGCAGTTCTTC

D: NA
V: TRBV4-2
size: NA
J: TRBJ1-4
CDR3: CASSQDSGENEKLFF
DNA: TGTGCCAGCAGCCAAGATTCCGGGGAGAATGAAAAACTGTTTTTT

D: TRBD1
V: TRBV6-1
size: few
J: TRBJ1-5
CDR3: CASSEEGGTGNQPQHF
DNA: TGTGCCAGCAGTGAAGAGGGGGGGACAGGTAATCAGCCCCAGCATTTT

D: TRBD1
V: TRBV7-4
size: NA
J: TRBJ2-7
CDR3: CMGQERTYEQYF
DNA: TGTATGGGACAGGAAAGGACCTACGAGCAGTACTTC

D: NA
V: TRBV7-9
size: NA
J: TRBJ2-5
CDR3: CASSSLGQGQETQYF
DNA: TGTGCCAGCAGCTCCTTGGGGCAGGGCCAAGAGACCCAGTACTTC

D: TRBD1
V: TRBV7-2
size: few
J: TRBJ1-4
CDR3: CASRNRQGNGSEKLFF
DNA: TGTGCCAGCAGGAACCGACAGGGAAATGGTTCCGAAAAACTGTTTTTT

D: NA
V: TRBV11-3
size: many
J: TRBJ1-1
CDR3: CASSPGGANTEAFF
DNA: TGTGCCAGCAGCCCTGGAGGGGCCAACACTGAAGCTTTCTTT

D: NA
V: TRBV6-2/TRBV6-3
size: NA
J: TRBJ2-1
CDR3: CASSYPRSNEQFF
DNA: TGTGCCAGCAGTTATCCCAGATCGAATGAGCAGTTCTTC

D: NA
V: TRBV7-2
size: many
J: TRBJ1-2
CDR3: CASSDGGSGGYTF
DNA: TGTGCCAGCAGCGACGGAGGGAGCGGTGGCTACACCTTC

D: NA
V: TRBV6-5
size: NA
J: TRBJ2-6
CDR3: CASSPSSAGANVLTF
DNA: TGTGCCAGCAGCCCCTCCTCTGCTGGGGCCAACGTCCTGACTTTC

D: NA
V: TRBV7-2
size: many
J: TRBJ2-3
CDR3: CASSETDWGTQYF
DNA: TGTGCCAGCAGCGAGACCGATTGGGGTACGCAGTATTTT

D: NA
V: TRBV27
size: few
J: TRBJ1-1
CDR3: CASSPNSPVQNTEAFF
DNA: TGTGCCAGCAGCCCGAATTCGCCTGTCCAGAACACTGAAGCTTTCTTT

D: NA
V: TRBV27
size: few
J: TRBJ1-6
CDR3: CASSSPGEAPLHF
DNA: TGTGCCAGCAGTTCCCCCGGTGAAGCACCCCTCCACTTT

D: NA
V: TRBV28
size: many
J: TRBJ2-2
CDR3: CASGQGGTGELFF
DNA: TGTGCCAGCGGGCAGGGGGGGACCGGGGAGCTGTTTTTT

D: TRBD1
V: TRBV5-4
size: few
J: TRBJ2-7
CDR3: CASSSDRNAYEQYF
DNA: TGTGCCAGCAGCTCGGACAGGAATGCCTACGAGCAGTACTTC

D: NA
V: TRBV15
size: many
J: TRBJ2-5
CDR3: CATSRGHGEETQYF
DNA: TGTGCCACCAGCAGGGGACATGGGGAAGAGACCCAGTACTTC

D: NA
V: TRBV20-1
size: few
J: TRBJ1-5
CDR3: CSARRGRNQPQHF
DNA: TGCAGTGCTAGGAGGGGAAGAAATCAGCCCCAGCATTTT

D: NA
V: TRBV4-1
size: NA
J: TRBJ1-1
CDR3: CASSLGGDTEALF
DNA: TGCGCCAGCAGCCTCGGGGGGGACACTGAAGCTTTATTT

D: NA
V: TRBV19
size: many
J: TRBJ2-1
CDR3: CASRNPGYNEQFF
DNA: TGTGCCAGTAGAAACCCGGGGTACAATGAGCAGTTCTTC

D: TRBD1
V: TRBV24-1
size: NA
J: TRBJ1-1
CDR3: CATKGQGDTEAFF
DNA: TGTGCCACCAAGGGACAGGGTGACACTGAAGCTTTCTTT

D: TRBD1
V: TRBV2
size: NA
J: TRBJ1-2
CDR3: CASGTEVSYGYTF
DNA: TGTGCCAGCGGGACAGAGGTTAGCTATGGCTACACCTTC

D: NA
V: TRBV7-2
size: NA
J: TRBJ1-6
CDR3: CASSPTPDNSPLHF
DNA: TGTGCCAGCAGCCCAACACCGGATAATTCACCCCTCCACTTT

D: NA
V: TRBV11-2
size: many
J: TRBJ2-5
CDR3: CASSLVELRGGETQYF
DNA: TGTGCCAGCAGCTTAGTAGAGCTGCGAGGGGGAGAGACCCAGTACTTC

D: TRBD1
V: TRBV9
size: NA
J: TRBJ2-3
CDR3: CASSKSQGSTDTQYF
DNA: TGTGCCAGCAGCAAATCACAGGGGAGCACAGATACGCAGTATTTT

D: TRBD1
V: TRBV5-8
size: many
J: TRBJ1-6
CDR3: CASSLGRTGPSSYNSPLHF
DNA: TGTGCCAGCAGCTTGGGACGGACAGGGCCGAGCTCCTATAATTCACCCCTCCACTTT

D: TRBD1
V: TRBV24-1
size: NA
J: TRBJ2-4
CDR3: CATSEGQGNIQHF
DNA: TGTGCCACCAGTGAGGGACAGGGAAACATTCAGCACTTC

D: NA
V: TRBV7-3
size: NA
J: TRBJ2-6
CDR3: CASSPRSISGANVLTF
DNA: TGTGCCAGCAGCCCACGTTCGATCTCTGGGGCCAACGTCCTGACTTTC